These 18 T cell receptor beta chains came from one sample sequenced in a study of blood T cell repertoires in COVID-19. Clones were read by immunoSEQ multiplex PCR, and TCRdb kept only the in-frame ones, dropping some. The repertoire holds around 99,000 clones, with around four fifths as singletons. The sequenced sample was peripheral blood. Source of these receptors: a woman aged 55-69 years with acute or convalescent COVID-19.

The genes are TRBV30 and TRBJ1-1; 10 bases match TRBD1. CDR3 length equals 13 residues. Trimming took 3 bases from V and 4 from J; bases not matched to a gene: 2. Germline assignment: CDR1 GTSNPN and CDR2 SVGIG (reference sequence). The CDR3 DNA sequence: TGTGCCTGGAGAGGACAGGGGGGCACTGAAGCTTTCTTT. Translating gives CAWRGQGGTEAFF.

This chain connects TRBV25-1 to TRBJ2-3; weak D call: TRBD1 (6 bases). The CDR3 runs to 14 residues. Germline V CDR1 and CDR2: MGHDK, SYGVNS. Trimming removed 4 bases from V and 5 bases from J, with 13 bases in between. CDR3 sequence reads: CASSVTRGIDTQYF. The CDR3 DNA follows: TGTGCCAGCAGTGTCACTAGGGGGATAGATACGCAGTATTTT.

The rearrangement links TRBV7-2 to TRBJ2-2; tentatively, D is TRBD2 (5 bases). Trimming took off 1 base at V and 6 bases at J, with 9 bases between the two ends. Germline CDR1 SGHTA, CDR2 FQGNSA. The CDR3 runs 14 residues. In DNA, the CDR3 is TGTGCCAGCAGCTTAGATCGCGGGCCCGGGGAGCTGTTTTTT. Encoded protein: CASSLDRGPGELFF.

The rearrangement joins TRBV19 to TRBJ1-3, with D uncertain. Germline CDR1 reads LNHDA; CDR2 reads SQIVND (reference sequence). The CDR3 covers 14 residues. The V gene lost 7 bases and the J gene lost 4 bases, with 14 bases spanning the gap. The CDR3 is CASTDGTMGNTIYF. The DNA of the CDR3 is TGTGCCAGTACCGACGGAACTATGGGAAACACCATATATTTT.

This chain uses TRBV5-4 with TRBJ1-2; D uncertain. Germline CDR1 reads SGHNT; CDR2 reads YYREEE (reference sequence). The CDR3 totals 14 residues. Trimming left V 3 bases short and J 7 bases short, with 16 bases between. In nucleotides, the CDR3 is TGTGCCAGCAGCTCCAAAGAGAGGGCGACTGGCTACACCTTC. Translation gives CASSSKERATGYTF.

The rearrangement links TRBV6-5 to TRBJ2-7, with D perhaps matching TRBD1 (6 bases). The V end lost 4 bases, the J end lost 2 bases, and 12 bases lay between the germline ends. This CDR3 comprises 14 residues. In germline, CDR1 is MNHEY, CDR2 SVGAGI. CDR3 in DNA: TGTGCCAGCAGTTTAGCGACAGGAACCTACGAGCAGTACTTC. Translated: CASSLATGTYEQYF.

V usage is TRBV18 and J usage is TRBJ2-5; no definite D call. The V end was cut by 2 bases, the J end by 1 base, with 8 bases between. The CDR3 has 14 residues. CDR1 KGHSH and CDR2 LQKENI come from the germline V gene. CDR3 sequence reads: CASSPWATQETQYF. In DNA form, the CDR3 reads TGTGCCAGCTCACCATGGGCGACCCAAGAGACCCAGTACTTC.

This clone was picked up a small number of times. The chain uses TRBV10-3 and TRBJ1-5; no clear D. Trimming took off 4 bases at V and 5 bases at J, with 9 bases between the two ends. From germline, CDR1 is ENHRY and CDR2 SYGVKD. The CDR3 length is 13 residues. The CDR3 region has the DNA TGTGCCATCAGTGTTGACACCTATCAGCCCCAGCATTTT. Translated, it gives CAISVDTYQPQHF.

This clone was seen just once. The rearrangement links TRBV28 to TRBJ2-7; TRBD1 aligns across 7 bases. V gave up 6 bases and J gave up 6 bases; unmatched junction bases: 11. From germline, CDR1 is MDHEN and CDR2 SYDVKM. This CDR3 spans 14 amino acids. The CDR3 DNA follows: TGTGCCAGCAGGTTAGGGGGCTACCTCTCCGAGCAGTACTTC. It translates to CASRLGGYLSEQYF.

This clone occurred once. This sequence joins TRBV7-9 and TRBJ1-4; 9 bases fit TRBD1. CDR1 and CDR2 from the germline V gene are SEHNR and FQNEAQ (reference sequence). The CDR3 extends over 15 amino acids. V lost 5 bases to trimming and J lost 1 base; unmatched junction nucleotides: 2. The CDR3 DNA reads as TGTGCCAGCAGCCTGACAGGGGGAACTAATGAAAAACTGTTTTTT. It encodes CASSLTGGTNEKLFF.

V usage is TRBV10-3 and J usage is TRBJ1-4; 9 bases line up with TRBD1. This CDR3 contains 13 residues. The V segment lost 10 bases and the J segment 5 bases; nucleotides outside the gene matches: 5. Germline V gene sequence: CDR1 ENHRY, CDR2 SYGVKD. The CDR3 region has the DNA TGTGCCAGGGGACAGGGAGAAAATGAAAAACTGTTTTTT. The encoded protein is CARGQGENEKLFF.

This sequence joins TRBV10-3 and TRBJ1-6; 7 bases align to TRBD1. CDR1 ENHRY and CDR2 SYGVKD come from the germline V gene. CDR3 length: 13 residues. V lost 7 bases to trimming and J lost 10 bases; unmatched junction nucleotides: 7. The DNA for the CDR3 is TGTGCCATCACGGGGGACAGCGGCTCACCCCTCCACTTT. Amino acids: CAITGDSGSPLHF.

V gene TRBV5-4 combines with J gene TRBJ2-5; the match to TRBD2 covers 9 bases. Germline lookup yields CDR1 SGHNT and CDR2 YYREEE (reference sequence). The CDR3 extends over 14 amino acids. Germline trimming cut 7 bases from V and 5 bases from J; bases unmatched to any gene: 9. The CDR3 protein is CASGSGSRRETQYF. The CDR3 bases are TGTGCCAGCGGTAGCGGGAGTCGTAGGGAGACCCAGTACTTC.

V gene TRBV18 combines with J gene TRBJ2-7; D may be TRBD2 (5 bases). The V and J ends lost 4 bases and 2 bases respectively, with 12 bases between them. The CDR3 extends over 14 amino acids. Germline V gene sequence: CDR1 KGHSH, CDR2 LQKENI. The CDR3: CASSHSSRPYEQYF. The CDR3 DNA sequence: TGTGCCAGCTCACATTCTAGCAGACCCTACGAGCAGTACTTC. Full variable domain (missing parts from reference TRBV18 and TRBJ2-7): NAGVMQNPRHLVRRRGQEARLRCSPMKGHSHVYWYRQLPEEGLKFMVYLQKENIIDESGMPKERFSAEFPKEGPSILRIQQVVRGDSAAYFCASSHSSRPYEQYFGPGTRLTVT.

J is TRBJ1-1 and V is TRBV10-3; 11 bases line up with TRBD1. The CDR3 is made up of 15 amino acids. Germline V CDR1 and CDR2: ENHRY, SYGVKD. V dropped 4 bases and J dropped 2; count of bases not matched to a gene: 3. The CDR3 DNA is TGTGCCATCAGTGGGACAGGGGGCCCAAACACTGAAGCTTTCTTT. This encodes CAISGTGGPNTEAFF.

The chain uses TRBV5-1 and TRBJ1-3; TRBD1 matches 8 bases. CDR3 size: 17 residues. The trim removed 0 bases at V and 0 bases at J, leaving 5 bases unmatched. Germline assignment: CDR1 SGHRS and CDR2 YFSETQ. The CDR3 DNA is TGCGCCAGCAGCTTGGATGGGCAGGGGGCCTCTGGAAACACCATATATTTT. Protein sequence: CASSLDGQGASGNTIYF.

This clone was seen more than once but under ten times. The chain recombines TRBV30 with TRBJ1-5; no firm D call. The CDR3 covers 12 residues. In germline, CDR1 is GTSNPN, CDR2 SVGIG (reference sequence). Between the trimmed V and J ends, which lost 1 base and 11 bases, there was a span of 12 bases. The CDR3 sequence: CAWSAPEEAQHF. As DNA, the CDR3 is TGTGCCTGGAGTGCCCCGGAGGAGGCCCAGCATTTT.

The genes are TRBV7-8 and TRBJ2-7, with TRBD2 identical over 13 bases. V was pared by 4 bases and J by 7 bases, with 10 bases of the junction left unmatched. Per the germline V gene, CDR1 is SGHVS and CDR2 is FQNEAQ. The CDR3 sequence is 16 residues long. The CDR3 region has the DNA TGTGCCAGCAGCTCCCGCTTCGGACTAGCGGGGGCAGAGCAGTACTTC. It translates to CASSSRFGLAGAEQYF.